This TCR beta chain was profiled in a study of blood T cell repertoires in COVID-19 (dated by TCRdb to the early 2020s). Study-wide context: Samples from collaborators originated in the United States, Italy and Spain and spanned both the acute and convalescent phases of COVID-19. Subjects who had been exposed to COVID-19, were actively infected with it, or had recovered from it provided the deeply sampled blood TCRbeta repertoires that made up the dataset. The samples were drawn from the first 160 participants of the ongoing ImmuneRACE study and from roughly 1,300 subjects provided by 6 global collaborators. The repertoires were released in a freely available public database intended as a resource for research on the immune response to SARS-CoV-2. Nearly every sample came with metadata listing a de-identified subject ID, COVID-19 status, age in years and sex. Where available, HLA class I and class II types were taken from metadata supplied by the sample provider and were not determined by assay-based typing. The prospective study material was composed of cDNA or gDNA derived from T cells, B-cell-depleted T cells, or PBMCs.

The CDR1 and CDR2 encoded by the germline V gene are SGDLS and YYNGEE. Relative to germline, V is missing 4 bases and J is missing 3 bases, with 10 bases of the junction outside any gene match. Counted from cysteine to phenylalanine, this CDR3 has 16 amino acids. Of all the DNA, just the CDR3 is kept, 48 bases in frame from base 1. This clone was seen a handful of times. Its antigen remains unidentified. No base qualities exist here, and no much larger clone lies one base off it. Participants in the prospective study were enrolled through a virtual design, were aged roughly 18 to 100 years, and lived in about two dozen United States geographic areas. Cohort assignment in the prospective study relied on participant-reported clinical history from a screening survey and a study questionnaire. ImmuneRACE Cohort 3 recovered participants were defined by two consecutive negative NP/OP PCR tests, healthcare professional clearance, or symptom resolution. Mobile phlebotomists in the prospective study collected whole blood, serum and a nasopharyngeal or oropharyngeal swab from every participant. Prospective study participants could optionally give additional blood draws and questionnaires over an approximately two-month period. Prospective study blood samples were shipped either frozen or at room temperature before DNA extraction.

TCRbeta CDR3 regions were amplified from genomic DNA by means of the immunoSEQ Assay, a bias-controlled multiplex PCR. The paper's data handling went like this. Within the assay, amplification of reference gene primers was used to estimate how many nucleated cells each sample contained. To quantify the absolute abundance of each unique TCRbeta CDR3 rearrangement, sequence reads were collapsed and filtered. For each sample, productive Simpson clonality was calculated as the square root of Simpson's diversity index across productive rearrangements. Here the immuneACCESS table is served through TCRdb, limited to in-frame sequences with V and J called. Missing clones are a known gap in these copies; in checked studies unresolved V genes cover under half, and the rest lacks a known reason. V, J and clone size were drawn from that table, and D and trimming were deduced from the DNA. Present in this sample are roughly 250,000 clones, more than 85% of which were seen just once. Jointly, the top ten make up roughly 1.7% of the sample.

Overall study results and their limits: The quantity of clinical and demographic metadata differed by source and by participant and was supplied without curation.

Material: PBMCs or T cells enriched from blood (not recorded which). This chain is built from TRBV9 and TRBJ1-3; the central 7 bases match TRBD1. The TCR sequence derives from a woman between 50 and 59 years old who had recovered from COVID-19. The CDR3 is CASSRGEGASGNTIYF. The nucleotide sequence is TGTGCCAGCAGCCGGGGAGAGGGGGCGAGTGGAAACACCATATATTTT. With the rest looked up from the reference TRBV9 and TRBJ1-3 genes rather than sequenced, the full variable domain is DSGVTQTPKHLITATGQRVTLRCSPRSGDLSVYWYQQSLDQGLQFLIQYYNGEERAKGNILERFSAQQFPDLHSELNLSSLELGDSALYFCASSRGEGASGNTIYFGEGSWLTVV.